The source of this TCR beta chain is a study of cytomegalovirus exposure and HLA in healthy donors. Points from the study as a whole: In a later analysis, several top co-occurrence clusters appeared linked to parvovirus B19, influenza, CMV and Epstein-Barr virus.

Use of 60 Vbeta and 13 Jbeta primers characterized the PCR. Data came from immunoSEQ multiplex PCR; TCRdb stores just in-frame clones and leaves some out. This table holds around 120,000 clones, roughly 80% found once. To note about this clone: Its antigen is currently unknown.

Trimming took 4 bases from V and 2 from J; bases not matched to a gene: 14. Germline V CDR1 and CDR2: MNHNS, SASEGT. CDR3 length: 17 residues. Sequenced sample: PBMCs. The chain links TRBV6-1 to TRBJ2-7; the match to TRBD2 covers 7 bases. The TCR was taken from a woman aged 40 to 55 in good health and CMV-seropositive. The CDR3: CASSGTVRLAAAYEQYF. CDR3 DNA sequence: TGTGCCAGCAGTGGGACGGTGCGGCTAGCGGCGGCCTACGAGCAGTACTTC.